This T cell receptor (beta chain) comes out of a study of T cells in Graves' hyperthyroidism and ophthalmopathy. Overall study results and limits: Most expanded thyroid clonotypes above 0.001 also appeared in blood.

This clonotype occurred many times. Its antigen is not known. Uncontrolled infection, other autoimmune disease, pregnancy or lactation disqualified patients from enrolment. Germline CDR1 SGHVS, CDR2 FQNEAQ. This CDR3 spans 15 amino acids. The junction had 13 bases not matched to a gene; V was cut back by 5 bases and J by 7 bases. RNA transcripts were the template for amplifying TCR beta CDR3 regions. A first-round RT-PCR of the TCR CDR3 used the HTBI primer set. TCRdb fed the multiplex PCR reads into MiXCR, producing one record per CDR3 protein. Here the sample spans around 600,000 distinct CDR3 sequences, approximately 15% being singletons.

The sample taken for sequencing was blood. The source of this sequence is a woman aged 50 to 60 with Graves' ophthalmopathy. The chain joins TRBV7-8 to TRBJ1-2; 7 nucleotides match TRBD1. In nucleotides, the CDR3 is TGTGCCAGCAGCGGGAGGGAGGGGGCGGTGTCTGGCTACACCTTC. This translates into CASSGREGAVSGYTF.